The 10 T cell receptor beta chains presented below share a single source sample, sequenced in a study of shared clonotypes between healthy human individuals. Produced via immunoSEQ multiplex PCR; TCRdb's table is partial and in-frame only. Counted here are 2,100,000 or so clones, approximately 96% occurring once; the ten biggest clones make up over 0.1%. What was sequenced was naive CD4+ T cells sorted from blood. Regarding subset: CD45RA+ positively selected. These receptors came from a man younger than 35 in good health.

This chain connects TRBV25-1 to TRBJ2-7; D may be TRBD1 (5 bases). V lost 4 bases and J lost 6, with 13 bases in between. Germline V lookup: CDR1 MGHDK, CDR2 SYGVNS. The CDR3 sequence is 13 residues long. CDR3 in DNA: TGTGCCAGCAGTGGTCAGGGTCCCGCCGAGCAGTACTTC. Protein: CASSGQGPAEQYF.

V and J are TRBV6-5 and TRBJ1-2, with D perhaps TRBD1 (5 bases). The V gene lost 9 bases and the J gene lost 1 base, with 18 bases spanning the gap. The CDR3 sequence is 15 residues long. Looked up from germline, CDR1 is MNHEY and CDR2 is SVGAGI. The CDR3 reads CASSRGKVNNYGYTF. The CDR3 DNA is TGTGCCAGTTCACGGGGCAAGGTGAATAACTATGGCTACACCTTC.

Turning to this clone: This CDR3 is also generated by other DNA sequences in the sample. The CDR3 DNA sequence: TGTGCCAGCAGCGTAGATCAGGGTGCCTACGAGCAGTACTTC. Its translation: CASSVDQGAYEQYF. The chain couples TRBV9 to TRBJ2-7; a weak D match, TRBD1 (5 bases). The CDR3 is 14 residues long. Germline values: CDR1 SGDLS, CDR2 YYNGEE. V lost 0 bases and J 2 bases, leaving 9 bases between the germline ends.

As to this clone: At one end, the junction sequence differs from germline, possibly due to a read error. The V and J genes are TRBV7-7 and TRBJ2-5; 10 bases line up with TRBD2. This CDR3 has 15 residues. Germline CDR1 is SSHAT and CDR2 is FNYEAQ (reference sequence). The CDR3 region has the DNA TGTGCTAGCAGCCCCACAGCGGGAGGGCCGATACCACTGTACTTC. Translated, it gives CASSPTAGGPIPLYF.

The chain combines TRBV5-8 with TRBJ2-2, with 8 positions matching TRBD1. The germline V gene encodes CDR1 SGHTS and CDR2 YDEGEE. The length of the CDR3 is 14 residues. The V segment lost 5 bases and the J segment 1 base; nucleotides outside the gene matches: 1. Here the CDR3 DNA reads TGTGCCAGCAGGGGGACAGGGAACACCGGGGAGCTGTTTTTT. Protein product: CASRGTGNTGELFF.

The chain employs TRBV6-5 and TRBJ1-1, with D perhaps matching TRBD1 (5 bases). V lost 0 bases and J 11 bases, leaving 19 bases between the germline ends. CDR3 size: 15 residues. CDR1 and CDR2 from the germline V gene are MNHEY and SVGAGI. This CDR3 reads CASSYSKGSPGGAFF. CDR3 nucleotide sequence: TGTGCCAGCAGTTACTCGAAAGGATCCCCCGGGGGTGCTTTCTTT.

This clone was counted once. The chain has TRBV28 and TRBJ1-5, with TRBD1 identical over 8 bases. CDR3 length: 16 residues. The germline V gene has CDR1 MDHEN and CDR2 SYDVKM. V lost 1 base, J lost 4 bases, and 6 bases stayed unmatched. The CDR3 DNA reads TGTGCCAGCAGTTTATTAGGGACAGGCATAAATCAGCCCCAGCATTTT. Protein sequence: CASSLLGTGINQPQHF.

The rearrangement uses TRBV23-1 and TRBJ2-3, with TRBD2 matching 8 bases. TRBV23-1 is identified as an open reading frame with a role that is uncertain. The CDR3 runs to 19 residues. V was clipped by 0 bases and J by 0 bases; unmatched bases: 11. Written as DNA, the CDR3 is TGCGCCAGCAGTCAATCGGGAAGTACGGGAGGGAAAAGCACAGATACGCAGTATTTT. Residues: CASSQSGSTGGKSTDTQYF.

CDR3 sequence reads: CASSQAVRGTDTQYF. The CDR3 nucleotides are TGCGCCAGCAGCCAAGCGGTGAGGGGCACAGATACGCAGTATTTT. The chain is built from TRBV4-3 and TRBJ2-3; perhaps TRBD2 as D (5 bases). The ends were cut back, 1 base at V and 1 base at J, with 9 bases in the middle. The CDR3 runs to 15 residues. CDR1 LGHNA and CDR2 YSLEER come from the germline V gene.

This clone appeared once. V and J are TRBV4-2 and TRBJ2-3, with D possibly TRBD2 on 5 matching bases. CDR1 LGHNA and CDR2 YNFKEQ come from the germline V gene. The CDR3 is 15 amino acids. V was pared by 3 bases and J by 14 bases, with 24 bases between. The CDR3 region has the DNA TGTGCCAGCAGCCACGAAGAAGGGAGCGGTTTCAACTTGTATTTT. Its protein product is CASSHEEGSGFNLYF.